This T cell receptor (beta chain) was obtained from a study of control samples from healthy donors and cancer patients. V lost 6 bases to trimming and J lost 1 base, with 9 bases between them. Per germline, CDR1 LNHDA and CDR2 SQIVND (reference sequence). This CDR3 comprises 14 residues. Clones were sequenced by immunoSEQ multiplex PCR, and TCRdb holds only the in-frame ones, with some missing. Of under 200,000 clones listed, approximately 94% are singletons. Sequenced material: PBMCs. The TCR originated in a man aged 55 to 70 with colorectal cancer. The V gene is TRBV19, the J gene TRBJ2-2; D not certain. The CDR3 region is CASSAVVNTGELFF. The CDR3 region has the DNA TGTGCCAGTAGCGCGGTAGTGAACACCGGGGAGCTGTTTTTT.